Below, 27 T cell receptor beta chains from the same sample are listed, as sequenced in a study of blood T cell repertoires in COVID-19. Sequenced by immunoSEQ multiplex PCR; TCRdb stores in-frame clones only, minus some. Found here are 100,000 to 120,000 clones, roughly 85% of them singletons; the top ten hold approximately 16%. The source material was peripheral blood. The receptors come from a woman over 75 with active or convalescent COVID-19.

The gene calls are TRBV24-1 and TRBJ2-1; D is possibly TRBD2 (6 bases). The V gene lost 3 bases and the J gene lost 7 bases, with 12 bases spanning the gap. The CDR3 covers 14 residues. CDR1 is KGHDR, CDR2 SFDVKD, per germline. The CDR3: CATSDAGGENEQFF. CDR3 DNA: TGTGCCACCAGTGATGCAGGAGGGGAAAATGAGCAGTTCTTC.

This clone was seen once. V is TRBV9 and J is TRBJ1-2, with D unresolved. CDR1 is SGDLS and CDR2 is YYNGEE in the germline V gene. The V gene lost 0 bases and the J gene lost 2 bases, with 11 bases spanning the gap. The CDR3 is 15 amino acids. CDR3 protein: CASSVGRLANYGYTF. The CDR3 DNA is TGTGCCAGCAGCGTAGGCAGGCTCGCGAACTATGGCTACACCTTC.

V is TRBV4-1 and J is TRBJ2-1; 9 bases align to TRBD1. V lost 4 bases, J lost 8 bases, and 6 bases stayed unmatched. The CDR3 spans 14 residues. Germline CDR1 and CDR2: MGHRA and YSYEKL. CDR3 DNA sequence: TGCGCCAGCAGCCCCGGGACAGGGTATTATGAGCAGTTCTTC. Its translation: CASSPGTGYYEQFF.

The chain links TRBV14 to TRBJ2-7, with 7 bases matching TRBD2. There are 16 residues in the CDR3. Germline V gene data show CDR1 as SGHDN and CDR2 as FVKESK. The trim removed 3 bases at V and 1 base at J, leaving 9 bases unmatched. The CDR3 loop reads CASSHWEGRGSYEQYF. In nucleotides, the CDR3 is TGTGCCAGCAGCCACTGGGAGGGGAGAGGGTCCTACGAGCAGTACTTC.

The V gene is TRBV25-1, the J gene TRBJ1-5; TRBD1 might be the D (6 bases). V was clipped by 2 bases and J by 3 bases, with 8 bases between them. Germline values: CDR1 MGHDK, CDR2 SYGVNS. This CDR3 has 14 residues. CDR3 protein: CASSEGQYNQPQHF. The CDR3 nucleotides are TGTGCCAGCAGTGAAGGACAGTACAATCAGCCCCAGCATTTT.

The chain couples TRBV6-2 or TRBV6-3 to TRBJ1-1; D gene ambiguous. Germline V lookup: CDR1 MNHEY, CDR2 SVGEGT. V lost 5 bases to trimming and J lost 3 bases, with 10 bases between them. CDR3 length equals 13 residues. The CDR3 bases are TGTGCCAGCAGTCAAAACACATACACTGAAGCTTTCTTT. This encodes CASSQNTYTEAFF.

The chain carries TRBV4-3 and TRBJ2-7; D uncertain. In germline, CDR1 is LGHNA, CDR2 YSLEER. This CDR3 region has 16 residues. V lost 0 bases to trimming and J lost 6 bases, with 18 bases between them. For the CDR3, the DNA is TGCGCCAGCAGCCAAGATTCACCCACACTACTAAGCGAGCAGTACTTC. Its protein product is CASSQDSPTLLSEQYF.

The chain links TRBV5-1 to TRBJ1-1, with 8 bases lining up with TRBD1. Looked up from germline, CDR1 is SGHRS and CDR2 is YFSETQ. The CDR3 is 15 amino acids. V gave up 5 bases and J gave up 1 base; unmatched junction bases: 7. The CDR3 is CASREQGVRNTEAFF. The CDR3 DNA is TGCGCCAGCAGGGAACAGGGGGTTAGGAACACTGAAGCTTTCTTT.

The chain has TRBV7-9 and TRBJ1-5; TRBD1 aligns across 9 bases. J lost 6 bases, V lost 3 bases, and 6 bases had no gene match. The CDR3 sequence is 15 residues long. Looked up from germline, CDR1 is SEHNR and CDR2 is FQNEAQ (reference sequence). For the CDR3, the DNA is TGTGCCAGCAGCTTCGGGGACAGGGTTACTCAGCCCCAGCATTTT. Residues: CASSFGDRVTQPQHF.

This chain links TRBV29-1 with TRBJ1-1; D not certain. The CDR3 contains 12 residues. Germline V gene data show CDR1 as SQVTM and CDR2 as ANQGSEA. Deletions cut 3 bases from V and 7 bases from J, with 12 bases between. Written as DNA, the CDR3 is TGCAGCGTTGAGGAGGTTTACAATGAAGCTTTCTTT. This encodes CSVEEVYNEAFF.

The chain combines TRBV2 with TRBJ2-5, with a weak D call TRBD2 (6 bases). V was trimmed by 6 bases and J by 7 bases, leaving 15 bases between them. CDR3 length: 13 residues. Germline lookup yields CDR1 SNHLY and CDR2 FYNNEI. As DNA, the CDR3 is TGTGCCAGCAGCTTAGGGACTGGTGGGACCCAGTACTTC. This gives the protein CASSLGTGGTQYF.

J is TRBJ1-1 and V is TRBV6-1; 10 bases map to TRBD1. This CDR3 is built from 15 residues. The J segment lost 1 base and the V segment lost 3 bases, leaving 2 bases of the junction unmatched. CDR1 is MNHNS and CDR2 is SASEGT in the germline V gene. The CDR3 is CASSDRQGANTEAFF. The CDR3 DNA reads TGTGCCAGCAGTGACCGACAGGGGGCGAACACTGAAGCTTTCTTT.

This chain uses TRBV2 with TRBJ1-1, with a possible D match to TRBD1 (6 bases). V was clipped by 5 bases and J by 4 bases, with 14 bases between them. CDR1 and CDR2 from the germline V gene are SNHLY and FYNNEI. The length of the CDR3 is 14 residues. For the CDR3, the DNA is TGTGCCAGCAGTTACCAGGGGATTGGCACTGAAGCTTTCTTT. Its protein is CASSYQGIGTEAFF.

V gene TRBV6-2 or TRBV6-3 combines with J gene TRBJ2-7; D perhaps matches TRBD1 (6 bases). The V gene lost 0 bases and the J gene lost 7 bases, with 19 bases spanning the gap. The CDR3 loop spans 16 amino acids. Germline CDR1 reads MNHEY; CDR2 reads SVGEGT. CDR3 protein: CASSYSARQALGEQYF. CDR3 coding DNA: TGTGCCAGCAGTTACTCAGCCCGACAGGCCCTGGGGGAGCAGTACTTC.

The sample holds one count of this clone. This chain connects TRBV7-2 to TRBJ1-2, with 7 positions matching TRBD1. The V gene end was trimmed by 6 bases and the J gene end by 3 bases; junction bases not matched to a gene: 4. This CDR3 comprises 13 residues. In germline, CDR1 is SGHTA, CDR2 FQGNSA. CDR3 bases: TGTGCCAGCAGTGCAGGGGGGCACTATGGCTACACCTTC. Encoded protein: CASSAGGHYGYTF.

J is TRBJ2-3 and V is TRBV28; D is ambiguous. Germline V gives CDR1 MDHEN, CDR2 SYDVKM. This CDR3 region has 15 residues. Trimming stripped 5 bases from V and 1 base from J, with 13 bases between. The CDR3 here is CASSERILGTDTQYF. As DNA, the CDR3 is TGTGCCAGCAGTGAGAGAATTTTAGGCACAGATACGCAGTATTTT.

This clone was detected only a few times. The chain links TRBV18 to TRBJ1-3; tentative D call: TRBD1 (6 bases). V was clipped by 5 bases and J by 1 base, with 9 bases between them. This CDR3 comprises 14 residues. The germline V gene encodes CDR1 KGHSH and CDR2 LQKENI. Here the CDR3 reads CASSTGLSGNTIYF. CDR3 nucleotide sequence: TGTGCCAGCTCAACAGGGTTGTCTGGAAACACCATATATTTT.

The rearrangement uses TRBV18 and TRBJ2-1, with D possibly being TRBD2 (7 bases). The CDR3 has 13 residues. Trimming cost V 2 bases and J 9 bases, with 11 bases left between them. In germline, CDR1 is KGHSH, CDR2 LQKENI. Here the CDR3 reads CASSPGGAIEQFF. The CDR3, as DNA: TGTGCCAGCTCACCAGGGGGGGCGATTGAGCAGTTCTTC.

The chain links TRBV20-1 to TRBJ1-5, with no clear D. This CDR3 spans 13 amino acids. V gave up 3 bases and J gave up 9 bases, with 15 bases separating them. Germline V gives CDR1 DFQATT, CDR2 SNEGSKA (reference sequence). DNA for the CDR3: TGCAGTGCTAGTACACGGGAAACTGGGCCCCAGCATTTT. Protein sequence: CSASTRETGPQHF.

This clone was picked up one time. The chain uses TRBV28 and TRBJ1-2, with 10 positions matching TRBD1. J was trimmed by 8 bases and V by 6 bases; bases with no gene match: 12. This CDR3 has 15 amino acids. Germline V gene sequence: CDR1 MDHEN, CDR2 SYDVKM. The DNA for the CDR3 is TGTGCCAGCAGCCTGCCCGGGACAGGGGACGGGGGCTACACCTTC. It translates to CASSLPGTGDGGYTF.

This sequence joins TRBV7-3 and TRBJ1-1; no firm D call. This CDR3 is 15 amino acids long. V lost 6 bases, J lost 4 bases, and 18 bases lay in between. The V gene's germline CDR1 is SGHTA and CDR2 FQGTGA. DNA of the CDR3: TGTGCCAGCAGTCCCCAAGCGGCAGGCGTCACTGAAGCTTTCTTT. It is translated as CASSPQAAGVTEAFF. Full variable domain (remainder filled in from reference TRBV7-3 and TRBJ1-1): GAGVSQTPSNKVTEKGKYVELRCDPISGHTALYWYRQSLGQGPEFLIYFQGTGAADDSGLPNDRFFAVRPEGSVSTLKIQRTERGDSAVYLCASSPQAAGVTEAFFGQGTRLTVV.

J is TRBJ2-2 and V is TRBV6-4, with D unresolved. Looked up from germline, CDR1 is MRHNA and CDR2 is SNTAGT. The CDR3 extends over 13 amino acids. V shed 8 bases and J shed 5 bases, with 12 bases lying between them. CDR3 DNA sequence: TGTGCCAGCTCCCTCACGCGGACCGGGGAGCTGTTTTTT. Encoded protein: CASSLTRTGELFF.

The chain combines TRBV6-5 with TRBJ1-2; D not certain. V shed 6 bases and J shed 4 bases, with 12 bases lying between them. There are 13 residues in the CDR3. Germline V CDR1 and CDR2: MNHEY, SVGAGI. The CDR3 DNA sequence: TGTGCCAGCAGACCCCCAGGCACCTATGGCTACACCTTC. It translates to CASRPPGTYGYTF.

This sequence joins TRBV18 and TRBJ1-1; 8 bases are a match to TRBD1. Looked up from germline, CDR1 is KGHSH and CDR2 is LQKENI. The V segment lost 4 bases and the J segment 2 bases; nucleotides outside the gene matches: 9. This CDR3 contains 16 residues. The CDR3 sequence is CASSQLDRGLNTEAFF. The CDR3 DNA follows: TGTGCCAGCTCACAACTCGACAGGGGACTAAACACTGAAGCTTTCTTT.

The chain is built from TRBV7-2 and TRBJ1-1, with D uncertain. Germline CDR1 is SGHTA and CDR2 is FQGNSA. Trimming cost V 5 bases and J 4 bases, with 11 bases left between them. The CDR3 extends over 13 amino acids. CDR3 protein: CASSPRQATEAFF. The CDR3 DNA sequence: TGTGCCAGCAGCCCCCGACAAGCCACTGAAGCTTTCTTT. Using reference TRBV7-2 and TRBJ1-1 for the parts outside the CDR3, the full variable domain is GAGVSQSPSNKVTEKGKDVELRCDPISGHTALYWYRQSLGQGLEFLIYFQGNSAPDKSGLPSDRFSAERTGGSVSTLTIQRTQQEDSAVYLCASSPRQATEAFFGQGTRLTVV.

This clone turned up a few times. This rearrangement joins TRBV6-5 to TRBJ1-5, with a tentative D call TRBD1 (6 bases). This CDR3 comprises 14 residues. CDR1 and CDR2 (germline): MNHEY, SVGAGI. Trimming took 8 bases from V and 7 from J, leaving 18 bases between them. The DNA for the CDR3 is TGTGCCAGCGCCCGACAGGTGACGCCCCAGCCCCAGCATTTT. It codes for CASARQVTPQPQHF.

The rearrangement joins TRBV29-1 to TRBJ1-1; 8 bases align to TRBD1. CDR1 SQVTM and CDR2 ANQGSEA come from the germline V gene. There are 13 residues in the CDR3. V trimming: 7 bases; J trimming: 5 bases; junction bases outside the gene matches: 9. The CDR3 DNA reads as TGCAGCGGCCGACAGGGGTGGGGGACTGAAGCTTTCTTT. This codes for CSGRQGWGTEAFF.